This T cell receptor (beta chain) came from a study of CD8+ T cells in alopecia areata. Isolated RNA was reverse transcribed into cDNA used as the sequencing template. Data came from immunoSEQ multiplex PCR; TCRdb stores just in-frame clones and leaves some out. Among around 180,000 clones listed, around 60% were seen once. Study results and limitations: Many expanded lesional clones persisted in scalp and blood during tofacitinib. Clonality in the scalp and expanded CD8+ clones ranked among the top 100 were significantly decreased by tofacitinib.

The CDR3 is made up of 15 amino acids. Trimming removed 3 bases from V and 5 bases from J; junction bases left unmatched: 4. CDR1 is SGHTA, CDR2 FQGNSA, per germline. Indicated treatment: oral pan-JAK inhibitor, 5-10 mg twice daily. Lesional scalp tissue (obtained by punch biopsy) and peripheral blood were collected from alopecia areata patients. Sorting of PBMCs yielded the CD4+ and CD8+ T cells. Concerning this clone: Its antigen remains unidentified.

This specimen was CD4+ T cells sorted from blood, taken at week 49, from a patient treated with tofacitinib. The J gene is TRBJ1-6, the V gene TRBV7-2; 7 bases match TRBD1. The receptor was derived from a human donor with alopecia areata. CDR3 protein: CASSLGQKNNSPLHF. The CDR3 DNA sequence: TGTGCCAGCAGCTTGGGACAGAAAAATAATTCACCCCTCCACTTT.